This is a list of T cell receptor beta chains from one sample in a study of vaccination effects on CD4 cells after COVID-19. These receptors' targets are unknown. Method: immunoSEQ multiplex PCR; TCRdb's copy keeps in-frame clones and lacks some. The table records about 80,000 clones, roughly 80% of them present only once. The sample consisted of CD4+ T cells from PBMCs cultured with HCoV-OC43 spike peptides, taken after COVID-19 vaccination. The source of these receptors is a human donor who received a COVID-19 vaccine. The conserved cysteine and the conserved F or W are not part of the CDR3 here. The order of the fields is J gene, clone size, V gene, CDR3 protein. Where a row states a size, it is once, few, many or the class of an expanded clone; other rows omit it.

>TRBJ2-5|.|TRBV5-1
ASSLLAAAGLQETQY
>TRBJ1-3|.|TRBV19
ASSMDLTVVSGNTIY
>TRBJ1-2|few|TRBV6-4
ASSDTPQALGGYT
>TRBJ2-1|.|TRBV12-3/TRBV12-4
ASSGTSGGAIF
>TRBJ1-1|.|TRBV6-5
ASGQSYTEAF
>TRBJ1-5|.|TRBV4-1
ASSQEITAGQPQH
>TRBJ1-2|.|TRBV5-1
ASSLGQGPNYGYT
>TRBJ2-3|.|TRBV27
ASRVRGSTDTQY
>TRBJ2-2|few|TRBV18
ASSPDRTGELF
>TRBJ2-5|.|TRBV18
ASSPGYRGLETQY
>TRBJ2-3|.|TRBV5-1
ASSTGTSGGAGADTQY
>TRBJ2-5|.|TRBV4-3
ASSQDYGLDRQETQY
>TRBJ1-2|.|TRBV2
ASSELGTVYGYT
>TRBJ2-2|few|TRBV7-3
ASSFSGAGELF
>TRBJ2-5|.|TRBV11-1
ASSKQGEETQY
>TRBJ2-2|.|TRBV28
ASSSAGANGELF
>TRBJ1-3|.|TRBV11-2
ASRGVSGNTIY
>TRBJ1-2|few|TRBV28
ASSFVGKNYGYT
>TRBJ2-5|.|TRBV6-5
ASSGTTAETQY
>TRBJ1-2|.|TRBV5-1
ASSLTGDNYGYT
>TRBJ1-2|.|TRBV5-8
ASSFGQTGNGYT
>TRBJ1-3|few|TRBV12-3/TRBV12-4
ASTTGAGNTIY
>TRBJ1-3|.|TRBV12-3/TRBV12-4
ASSRSSGNTIY
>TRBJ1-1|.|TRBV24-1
ATSDGTATNTEAF